This T cell receptor beta chain was recorded in a study of blood T cell repertoires in COVID-19. Study summary: Specimens from acute and convalescent COVID-19 originated in the United States, Italy and Spain. The cDNA or gDNA used as material had been derived from T cells, B-cell-depleted T cells, or PBMCs.

This clone has a handful of counts. Trimming shortened V by 1 base and J by 1 base, and 11 bases separated the two germline ends. This CDR3 is 15 amino acids long. CDR1 and CDR2 from the germline V gene are SGHRS and YFSETQ. In the study's own analysis: Counts of nucleated cells, estimated from reference gene primer amplification, were obtained. TCRdb's table, derived via immunoSEQ multiplex PCR, lists solely in-frame clones and lacks some. Clone size and V and J calls were adopted from that table, with D and trimming inferred from the DNA. The sample contains 190,000 or so clones, around nine tenths of which appear only once.

This sequence joins TRBV5-1 and TRBJ1-1; D remains unclear. This TCR was recovered from a woman in her late teens or twenties who had recovered from COVID-19. The specimen was peripheral blood. The CDR3 loop is CASSLFADKNTEAFF. The CDR3 bases are TGCGCCAGCAGCTTGTTCGCAGATAAGAACACTGAAGCTTTCTTT.